The rows below give T cell receptor beta chains drawn from one sample of a study of Ad26.COV2.S vaccination and SARS-CoV-2 variants. TCRdb keeps only in-frame clones here, not all; method: immunoSEQ multiplex PCR. The sample lists about 480,000 clones, 70% to 90% occurring once. The sequencing used peripheral blood, collected in a trial of Ad26.COV2.S vaccine versus placebo. The receptors come from a person aged 18-65 years who received the Ad26.COV2.S COVID-19 vaccine or a placebo. The CDR3 runs from the conserved cysteine through the conserved F or W. Fields, in order: clone size, V gene, J gene, D gene, CDR3 protein, CDR3 DNA. The D gene is left open where the match is weak. A row's size may be missing; if present it is once, few, many or a size class.

-	TRBV9	TRBJ2-1	-	CASSPTRQSSYNEQFF	TGTGCCAGCAGCCCCACGCGCCAGAGCTCCTACAATGAGCAGTTCTTC
-	TRBV21-1	TRBJ2-3	-	CARPRDREETDTQYF	TGTGCCAGGCCCCGGGACAGGGAAGAGACAGATACGCAGTATTTT
-	TRBV28	TRBJ2-1	TRBD1	CASSSLGQREVF	TGTGCCAGCAGTTCATTGGGACAGCGAGAGGTCTTC
-	TRBV19	TRBJ2-5	-	CASTQGGREETQYF	TGTGCCAGTACCCAAGGGGGACGAGAAGAGACCCAGTACTTC
-	TRBV7-8	TRBJ1-2	TRBD1	CASSFQGAPNYGYTF	TGTGCCAGCAGCTTTCAGGGGGCTCCTAACTATGGCTACACCTTC
few	TRBV5-1	TRBJ1-4	-	CASSLEGRSKEKLFF	TGCGCCAGCAGCTTGGAGGGACGATCAAAGGAAAAACTGTTTTTT
-	TRBV4-1	TRBJ1-5	-	CASSQVGPGDQPQHF	TGCGCCAGCAGCCAAGTAGGTCCAGGGGATCAGCCCCAGCATTTT
-	TRBV10-3	TRBJ1-1	TRBD1	CASLPQGAKKTEAFF	TGTGCCAGCCTACCGCAGGGGGCGAAAAAGACTGAAGCTTTCTTT
once	TRBV4-3	TRBJ1-3	-	CASSQKGWGGNTIYF	TGCGCCAGCAGCCAGAAGGGCTGGGGTGGAAACACCATATATTTT
many	TRBV9	TRBJ2-2	-	CASSVGNTGELFF	TGTGCCAGCAGCGTAGGGAACACCGGGGAGCTGTTTTTT
-	TRBV9	TRBJ2-1	TRBD2	CASTPAGANEQFF	TGTGCCAGCACCCCAGCGGGAGCTAATGAGCAGTTCTTC
-	TRBV30	TRBJ2-6	TRBD1	CAYTGTGNSGANVLTF	TGTGCCTACACCGGGACAGGGAATTCTGGGGCCAACGTCCTGACTTTC
-	TRBV6-2/TRBV6-3	TRBJ1-5	-	CASNPGRLNQPQHF	TGTGCCAGCAACCCCGGGCGGCTCAATCAGCCCCAGCATTTT
-	TRBV12-3/TRBV12-4	TRBJ2-7	-	CASSPWGGAAQYF	TGTGCCAGCAGTCCATGGGGCGGCGCCGCGCAGTACTTC
-	TRBV21-1	TRBJ2-2	-	CASSKGAGTGCPGELFF	TGTGCCAGCAGCAAAGGAGCCGGGACAGGGTGCCCCGGGGAGCTGTTTTTT
once	TRBV3-1/TRBV3-2	TRBJ1-2	-	CASSPAIGGGAWGYTF	TGTGCCAGCAGCCCAGCTATCGGGGGGGGCGCGTGGGGCTACACCTTC
-	TRBV29-1	TRBJ2-7	-	CSANRESNSAQYF	TGCAGCGCCAACAGGGAGAGTAACTCGGCGCAGTACTTC
-	TRBV28	TRBJ2-3	-	CASTRDRLSTDTQYF	TGTGCCAGCACACGGGACCGACTAAGCACAGATACGCAGTATTTT
-	TRBV6-5	TRBJ2-3	TRBD2	CASSSSGRTDTQYF	TGTGCCAGCAGCTCTAGCGGGAGAACAGATACGCAGTATTTT
-	TRBV28	TRBJ1-2	TRBD1	CASSLFFIGGDRGIIYGYTF	TGTGCCAGCAGTTTATTCTTCATCGGGGGGGACAGGGGAATTATCTATGGCTACACCTTC
once	TRBV13	TRBJ2-5	TRBD2	CASSLEFSGRARETQYF	TGTGCCAGCAGCTTAGAGTTTAGCGGGAGGGCCCGGGAGACCCAGTACTTC
-	TRBV28	TRBJ1-2	-	CASSPDRFYGYTF	TGTGCCAGCAGCCCGGACAGATTCTATGGCTACACCTTC
-	TRBV5-1	TRBJ1-1	-	CASSFKGSTGTEAFF	TGCGCCAGCAGCTTTAAGGGATCAACGGGTACTGAAGCTTTCTTT
-	TRBV2	TRBJ2-7	TRBD1	CASSPGRGGLYEQYF	TGTGCCAGCAGCCCTGGACGAGGGGGCCTCTACGAGCAGTACTTC
once	TRBV7-8	TRBJ1-2	TRBD1	CASSLRSQFRGGPLYGYTF	TGTGCCAGCAGCTTAAGAAGCCAATTCAGGGGGGGTCCGTTATATGGCTACACCTTC
-	TRBV6-6	TRBJ1-4	-	CASSYSDPRNEKLFF	TGTGCCAGCAGTTACTCGGACCCGAGGAATGAAAAACTGTTTTTT
-	TRBV28	TRBJ2-7	TRBD2	CASSFLAGVGEQYF	TGTGCCAGCAGTTTCTTAGCGGGGGTAGGGGAGCAGTACTTC
-	TRBV5-1	TRBJ1-6	TRBD1	CASSSGQANSPLHF	TGCGCCAGCAGCTCGGGACAGGCGAATTCACCCCTCCACTTT
-	TRBV5-5	TRBJ2-6	-	CASSLGTLSSGANVLTF	TGTGCCAGCAGCTTGGGGACGTTGAGCTCTGGGGCCAACGTCCTGACTTTC
-	TRBV28	TRBJ2-1	TRBD2	CASSTGGTSGRVGQFF	TGTGCCAGCAGTACCGGGGGGACTAGCGGGAGAGTAGGGCAGTTCTTC
-	TRBV5-6	TRBJ2-1	TRBD2	CASSAGLAGRNEQFF	TGTGCCAGCAGCGCCGGGCTAGCGGGAAGAAATGAGCAGTTCTTC
-	TRBV27	TRBJ2-3	TRBD2	CASSSDNIAGDTQYF	TGTGCCAGCAGTTCCGACAATATAGCGGGAGATACGCAGTATTTT
-	TRBV28	TRBJ1-5	TRBD1	CASGQGGGNQPQHF	TGTGCCAGCGGACAGGGGGGAGGCAATCAGCCCCAGCATTTT
-	TRBV19	TRBJ2-1	-	CASSIVPPGAVNEQFF	TGTGCCAGTAGTATAGTGCCACCTGGGGCTGTCAATGAGCAGTTCTTC
-	TRBV15	TRBJ2-3	-	CATSGLESRRDTQYF	TGTGCCACCAGCGGACTGGAGAGTCGTAGGGATACGCAGTATTTT